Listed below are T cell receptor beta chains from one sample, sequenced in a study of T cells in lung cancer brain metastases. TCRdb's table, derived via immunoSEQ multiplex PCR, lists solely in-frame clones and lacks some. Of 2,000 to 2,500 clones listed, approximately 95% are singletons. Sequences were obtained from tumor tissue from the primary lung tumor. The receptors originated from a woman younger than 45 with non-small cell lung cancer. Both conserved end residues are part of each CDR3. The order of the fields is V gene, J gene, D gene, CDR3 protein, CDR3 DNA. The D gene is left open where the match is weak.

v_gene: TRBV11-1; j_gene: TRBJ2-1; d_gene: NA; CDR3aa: CASSLGRGISSYNEQFF; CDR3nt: TGTGCCAGCAGCTTGGGGCGGGGCATCAGCTCCTACAATGAGCAGTTCTTC
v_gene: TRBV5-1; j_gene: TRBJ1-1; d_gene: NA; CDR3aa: CASSLLNTEAFF; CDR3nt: TGCGCCAGCAGCTTACTGAACACTGAAGCTTTCTTT
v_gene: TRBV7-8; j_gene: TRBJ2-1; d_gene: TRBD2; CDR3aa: CASSSDVEREGSYNEQFF; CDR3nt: TGTGCCAGCAGCTCCGACGTTGAGCGGGAGGGGTCCTACAATGAGCAGTTCTTC
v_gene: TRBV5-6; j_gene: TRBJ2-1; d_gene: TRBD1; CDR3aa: CASSQRDRAYNEQFF; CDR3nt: TGTGCCAGCAGCCAACGGGACAGGGCCTACAATGAGCAGTTCTTC
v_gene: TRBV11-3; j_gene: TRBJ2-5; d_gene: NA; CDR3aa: CASSSRETQYF; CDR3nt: TGTGCCAGCAGCTCACGAGAGACCCAGTACTTC
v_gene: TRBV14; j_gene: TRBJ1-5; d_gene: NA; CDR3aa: CASSQEGRDSNQPQHF; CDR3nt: TGTGCCAGCAGCCAAGAAGGCAGGGATAGCAATCAGCCCCAGCATTTT
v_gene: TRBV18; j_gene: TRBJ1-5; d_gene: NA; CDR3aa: CASSPGSTGLNQPQHF; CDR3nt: TGTGCCAGCTCACCGGGCTCTACAGGCCTCAATCAGCCCCAGCATTTT
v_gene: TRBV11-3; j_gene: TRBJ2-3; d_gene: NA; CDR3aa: CASSLGQTSTDTQYF; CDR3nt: TGTGCCAGCAGCTTAGGGCAGACTAGCACAGATACGCAGTATTTT
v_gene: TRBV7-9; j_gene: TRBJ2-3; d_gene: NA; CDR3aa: CASSRTVDTQYF; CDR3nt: TGTGCCAGCAGCCGGACAGTTGATACGCAGTATTTT
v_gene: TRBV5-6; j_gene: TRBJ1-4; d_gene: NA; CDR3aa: CASSPGGTNEKLFF; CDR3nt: TGTGCCAGCAGCCCCGGGGGGACTAATGAAAAACTGTTTTTT
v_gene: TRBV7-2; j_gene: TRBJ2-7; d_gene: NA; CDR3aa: CASSLNPGVYEQYF; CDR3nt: TGTGCCAGCAGCTTAAATCCAGGCGTCTACGAGCAGTACTTC
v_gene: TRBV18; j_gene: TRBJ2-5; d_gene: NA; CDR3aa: CASSLEQGKRETQYF; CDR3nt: TGTGCCAGCTCACTGGAACAGGGAAAGCGGGAGACCCAGTACTTC